A selection of T cell receptor beta chains follows, all from one sample in a study of T cell responses to AZD1222 COVID-19 vaccine. Method: immunoSEQ multiplex PCR; TCRdb's copy keeps in-frame clones and lacks some. The data contain approximately 100,000 clones, less than 85% of them singletons. Sample: peripheral blood, taken 28 days after the second AZD1222 dose. The receptors originated from an adult who received the AZD1222 COVID-19 vaccine. The CDR3 runs from the conserved cysteine through the conserved F or W. The order of the fields is J gene, clone size, V gene, D gene, CDR3 protein, CDR3 DNA. The D gene is left open where the match is weak. Part of the rows lack a size; the others show once, few, many or a class for expanded clones.

>TRBJ2-1|-|TRBV3-1/TRBV3-2|TRBD2
CASSQPGTSDVF
TGTGCCAGCAGCCAACCCGGGACTAGCGATGTCTTC
>TRBJ1-2|-|TRBV6-2/TRBV6-3|-
CASSPDIGGYTF
TGTGCCAGCAGTCCCGACATAGGTGGCTACACCTTC
>TRBJ2-3|-|TRBV7-9|-
CASSPQGDTQYF
TGTGCCAGCAGTCCTCAGGGAGATACGCAGTATTTT
>TRBJ2-7|few|TRBV2|-
CASNQGTSYEQYF
TGTGCCAGCAACCAGGGTACTAGCTACGAGCAGTACTTC
>TRBJ1-5|-|TRBV10-3|-
CAAETEYSNQPQHF
TGTGCCGCTGAAACAGAGTATAGCAATCAGCCCCAGCATTTT
>TRBJ1-4|-|TRBV28|TRBD1
CASSYPGGTGSEKLFF
TGTGCCAGCAGTTACCCCGGAGGGACAGGGAGCGAAAAACTGTTTTTT
>TRBJ2-1|once|TRBV7-3|TRBD2
CASSPAGLAGDNEQFF
TGTGCCAGCAGCCCCGCCGGACTAGCGGGCGACAATGAGCAGTTCTTC
>TRBJ2-1|-|TRBV10-1|TRBD2
CASSEFGLAGDEQFF
TGCGCCAGCAGTGAGTTCGGACTAGCGGGAGATGAGCAGTTCTTC
>TRBJ2-2|-|TRBV3-1/TRBV3-2|TRBD2
CASSQGRTSGRRNTGELFF
TGTGCCAGCAGCCAAGGGAGGACTAGCGGGAGGAGAAACACCGGGGAGCTGTTTTTT
>TRBJ1-1|-|TRBV5-1|-
CASSSQANTEAFF
TGCGCCAGCAGCTCTCAGGCGAACACTGAAGCTTTCTTT
>TRBJ2-7|few|TRBV7-2|TRBD2
CASSFGLAVSYEQYF
TGTGCCAGCAGCTTCGGACTAGCGGTTTCCTACGAGCAGTACTTC
>TRBJ2-1|-|TRBV25-1|-
CASSDNNEQFF
TGTGCCAGCAGTGACAACAATGAGCAGTTCTTC
>TRBJ2-3|-|TRBV2|TRBD2
CASTSPAGNTDTQYF
TGTGCCAGCACCTCTCCAGCGGGGAACACAGATACGCAGTATTTT
>TRBJ1-1|-|TRBV2|TRBD1
CASSDQGAMNTEAFF
TGTGCCAGCAGTGATCAGGGGGCCATGAACACTGAAGCTTTCTTT
>TRBJ2-1|-|TRBV12-3/TRBV12-4|TRBD2
CASSSSGSDEQFF
TGTGCCAGCAGCTCCAGCGGGAGCGATGAGCAGTTCTTC
>TRBJ2-7|once|TRBV7-2|TRBD2
CASSPSGASYEQYF
TGTGCCAGCAGCCCTAGCGGGGCCTCCTACGAGCAGTACTTC
>TRBJ2-7|-|TRBV7-9|-
CASSMGAEQYF
TGTGCCAGCAGCATGGGTGCGGAGCAGTACTTC
>TRBJ2-7|-|TRBV7-9|-
CASSSAGYEQYF
TGTGCCAGCAGCTCCGCAGGCTACGAGCAGTACTTC
>TRBJ2-7|-|TRBV18|-
CASSPYNGYEQYF
TGTGCCAGCTCACCATACAACGGTTACGAGCAGTACTTC
>TRBJ2-1|once|TRBV24-1|TRBD2
CATSLVGTSGRGSYNEQFF
TGTGCCACCAGTCTTGTGGGGACTAGCGGGCGGGGGTCGTACAATGAGCAGTTCTTC
>TRBJ2-2|-|TRBV5-1|-
CASSLVGALGELFF
TGCGCCAGCAGCTTGGTCGGGGCTCTCGGGGAGCTGTTTTTT
>TRBJ2-3|few|TRBV2|TRBD1
CASTPDRVFTDTQYF
TGTGCCAGCACCCCCGACAGGGTCTTCACAGATACGCAGTATTTT
>TRBJ1-6|-|TRBV5-1|-
CASSLDGSSYNSPLHF
TGCGCCAGCAGCTTGGACGGAAGCTCCTATAATTCACCCCTCCACTTT
>TRBJ1-3|-|TRBV4-3|TRBD1
CASSQDGGQASGNTIYF
TGCGCCAGCAGCCAAGATGGGGGACAGGCCTCTGGAAACACCATATATTTT
>TRBJ2-7|-|TRBV7-9|-
CASSFWDTLGEQYF
TGTGCCAGCAGCTTTTGGGACACCTTAGGCGAGCAGTACTTC
>TRBJ2-7|-|TRBV7-8|-
CASSLGAGGEQYF
TGTGCCAGCAGCTTGGGAGCGGGCGGCGAGCAGTACTTC
>TRBJ2-3|-|TRBV7-9|-
CASSSGTLSTDTQYF
TGTGCCAGCAGCTCCGGGACACTGAGCACAGATACGCAGTATTTT
>TRBJ2-3|-|TRBV7-3|TRBD2
CASSSTSGAYRQSTDTQYF
TGTGCCAGCAGCTCCACTAGCGGGGCTTACCGCCAAAGCACAGATACGCAGTATTTT
>TRBJ2-3|-|TRBV7-2|-
CASSLRSPQAQYF
TGTGCCAGCAGCTTGCGGTCCCCACAGGCGCAGTATTTT
>TRBJ2-5|-|TRBV10-2|-
CASSEYPTWGETQYF
TGCGCCAGCAGTGAGTACCCGACCTGGGGGGAGACCCAGTACTTC
>TRBJ2-1|few|TRBV7-2|-
CASSQGLGGNEQFF
TGTGCCAGCAGCCAGGGACTTGGGGGCAATGAGCAGTTCTTC
>TRBJ2-2|-|TRBV19|TRBD1
CASSLSTGVANTGELFF
TGTGCCAGTAGTTTGTCTACAGGGGTTGCGAACACCGGGGAGCTGTTTTTT
>TRBJ2-2|-|TRBV7-2|-
CASSRRGANTGELFF
TGTGCCAGCAGCCGGAGGGGGGCCAACACCGGGGAGCTGTTTTTT
>TRBJ2-2|once|TRBV7-3|TRBD2
CASSFSPSGAVNGELFF
TGTGCCAGCAGCTTTTCTCCTAGCGGGGCGGTTAACGGGGAGCTGTTTTTT
>TRBJ2-7|once|TRBV6-2/TRBV6-3|TRBD2
CASSYSTAAGGRYEQYF
TGTGCCAGCAGTTACTCCACCGCGGCGGGAGGGAGATACGAGCAGTACTTC
>TRBJ2-2|-|TRBV9|TRBD1
CASSYQGVATGELFF
TGTGCCAGCAGCTATCAGGGGGTAGCTACCGGGGAGCTGTTTTTT
>TRBJ2-7|-|TRBV4-1|TRBD2
CASSSAGGPYEQYF
TGCGCCAGCAGTTCAGCGGGAGGGCCCTACGAGCAGTACTTC
>TRBJ2-3|-|TRBV7-8|-
CASSFGGDTQYF
TGTGCCAGCAGCTTCGGAGGGGATACGCAGTATTTT
>TRBJ2-1|-|TRBV28|TRBD2
CASSGGLAGRYNEQFF
TGTGCCAGCAGTGGTGGACTAGCGGGAAGGTACAATGAGCAGTTCTTC
>TRBJ2-2|once|TRBV9|-
CASSVAPDTLPGELFF
TGTGCCAGCAGCGTAGCCCCGGACACGCTCCCCGGGGAGCTGTTTTTT
>TRBJ2-2|-|TRBV9|-
CASSPRGDANTGELFF
TGTGCCAGCAGCCCCCGAGGTGACGCGAACACCGGGGAGCTGTTTTTT
>TRBJ1-3|-|TRBV6-6|TRBD1
CATHRGTDTIYF
TGTGCCACCCACCGGGGGACAGACACCATATATTTT
>TRBJ1-6|-|TRBV2|-
CASKTGPSPLHF
TGTGCCAGCAAAACAGGGCCTTCACCCCTCCACTTT
>TRBJ1-2|-|TRBV11-2|-
CASSFRPPAVVHYGYTF
TGTGCCAGCAGCTTTAGGCCCCCAGCAGTGGTTCACTATGGCTACACCTTC
>TRBJ2-5|-|TRBV13|-
CASSHASQETQYF
TGTGCCAGCAGCCACGCATCCCAAGAGACCCAGTACTTC
>TRBJ2-7|few|TRBV29-1|TRBD2
CSVASSGSTYEQYF
TGCAGCGTCGCCTCTAGCGGGAGTACCTACGAGCAGTACTTC
>TRBJ2-2|-|TRBV2|-
CASRVGSGVPGELFF
TGTGCCAGCAGGGTGGGGTCGGGGGTACCCGGGGAGCTGTTTTTT
>TRBJ1-2|-|TRBV9|-
CASGGPLGYGYTF
TGTGCCAGCGGAGGGCCGCTTGGGTATGGCTACACCTTC
>TRBJ2-3|-|TRBV5-4|-
CASSTEALVADTQYF
TGTGCCAGCAGCACGGAGGCCTTGGTCGCAGATACGCAGTATTTT
>TRBJ1-2|-|TRBV27|-
CASAPDRFEEYGYTF
TGTGCCAGCGCCCCAGACAGGTTCGAGGAATATGGCTACACCTTC
>TRBJ2-1|-|TRBV9|TRBD2
CASSVASGRANEQFF
TGTGCCAGCAGCGTAGCTAGCGGGAGGGCCAATGAGCAGTTCTTC
>TRBJ2-1|-|TRBV6-5|-
CASSYSRAEQFF
TGTGCCAGCAGTTACTCGCGAGCTGAGCAGTTCTTC
>TRBJ1-1|once|TRBV6-5|-
CATGSQRTEAFF
TGTGCCACCGGATCCCAGAGAACTGAAGCTTTCTTT
>TRBJ1-5|-|TRBV30|-
CAWRPGLQNQPQHF
TGTGCCTGGAGACCGGGACTACAGAATCAGCCCCAGCATTTT
>TRBJ1-3|-|TRBV6-1|TRBD1
CASSEAGTGPGNTIYF
TGTGCCAGCAGTGAAGCCGGGACAGGGCCCGGAAACACCATATATTTT
>TRBJ1-2|-|TRBV3-1/TRBV3-2|-
CASSQGGQGTYGYTF
TGTGCCAGCAGCCAAGGGGGGCAGGGGACCTATGGCTACACCTTC
>TRBJ1-1|-|TRBV7-9|-
CASSLGPGETEAFF
TGTGCCAGCAGCTTAGGGCCGGGGGAAACTGAAGCTTTCTTT
>TRBJ1-3|-|TRBV19|-
CASHQDSGNTIYF
TGTGCCAGTCATCAAGACTCTGGAAACACCATATATTTT
>TRBJ1-4|-|TRBV6-6|TRBD1
CASSYTLTGGTEKLFF
TGTGCCAGCAGTTACACACTGACAGGGGGCACTGAAAAACTGTTTTTT